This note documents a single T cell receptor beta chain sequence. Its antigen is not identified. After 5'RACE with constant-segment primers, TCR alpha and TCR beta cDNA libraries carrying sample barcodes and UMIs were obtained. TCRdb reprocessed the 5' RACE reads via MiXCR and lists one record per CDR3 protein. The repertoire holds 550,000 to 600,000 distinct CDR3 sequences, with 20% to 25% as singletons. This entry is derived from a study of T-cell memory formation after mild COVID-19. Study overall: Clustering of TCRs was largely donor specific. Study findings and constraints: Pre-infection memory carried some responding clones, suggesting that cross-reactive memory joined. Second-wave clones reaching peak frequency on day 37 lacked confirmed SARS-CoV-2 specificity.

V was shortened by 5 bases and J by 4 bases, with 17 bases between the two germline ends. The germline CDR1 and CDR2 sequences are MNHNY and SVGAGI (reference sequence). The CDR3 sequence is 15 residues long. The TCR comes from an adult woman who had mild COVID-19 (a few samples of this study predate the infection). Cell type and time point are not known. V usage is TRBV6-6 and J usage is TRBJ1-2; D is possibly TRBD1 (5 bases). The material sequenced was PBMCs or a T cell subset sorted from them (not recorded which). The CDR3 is CASSPSHEGPYGYTF. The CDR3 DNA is TGTGCCAGCAGTCCGAGTCATGAGGGGCCCTATGGCTACACCTTC.